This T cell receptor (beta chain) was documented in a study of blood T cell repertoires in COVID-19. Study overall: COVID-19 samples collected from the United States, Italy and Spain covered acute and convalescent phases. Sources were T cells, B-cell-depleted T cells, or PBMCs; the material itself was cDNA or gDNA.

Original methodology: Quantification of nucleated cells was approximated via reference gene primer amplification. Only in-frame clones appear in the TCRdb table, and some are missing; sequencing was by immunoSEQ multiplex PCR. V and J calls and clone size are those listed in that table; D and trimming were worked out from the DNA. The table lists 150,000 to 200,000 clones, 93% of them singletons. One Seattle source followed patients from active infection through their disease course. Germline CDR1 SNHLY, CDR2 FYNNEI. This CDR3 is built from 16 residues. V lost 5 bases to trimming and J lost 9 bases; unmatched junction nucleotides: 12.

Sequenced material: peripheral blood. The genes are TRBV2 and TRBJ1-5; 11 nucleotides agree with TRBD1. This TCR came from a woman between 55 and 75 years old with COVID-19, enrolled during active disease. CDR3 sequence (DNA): TGTGCCAGCAGTAAGGACAGGGGGCTCGATGGTCGGCCCCAGCATTTT. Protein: CASSKDRGLDGRPQHF.